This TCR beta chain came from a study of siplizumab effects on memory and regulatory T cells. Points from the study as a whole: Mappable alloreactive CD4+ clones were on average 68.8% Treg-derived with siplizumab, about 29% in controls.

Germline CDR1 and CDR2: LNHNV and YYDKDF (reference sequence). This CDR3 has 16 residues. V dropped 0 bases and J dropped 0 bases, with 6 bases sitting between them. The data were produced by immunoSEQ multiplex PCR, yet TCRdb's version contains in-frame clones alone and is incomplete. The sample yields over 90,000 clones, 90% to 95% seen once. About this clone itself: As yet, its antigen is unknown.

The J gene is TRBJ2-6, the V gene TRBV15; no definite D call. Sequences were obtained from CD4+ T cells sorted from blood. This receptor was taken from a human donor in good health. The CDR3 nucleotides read TGTGCCACCAGCAGAGATCGGATCTCTGGGGCCAACGTCCTGACTTTC. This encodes CATSRDRISGANVLTF. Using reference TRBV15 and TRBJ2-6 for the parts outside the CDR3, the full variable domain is DAMVIQNPRYQVTQFGKPVTLSCSQTLNHNVMYWYQQKSSQAPKLLFHYYDKDFNNEADTPDNFQSRRPNTSFCFLDIRSPGLGDTAMYLCATSRDRISGANVLTFGAGSRLTVL.